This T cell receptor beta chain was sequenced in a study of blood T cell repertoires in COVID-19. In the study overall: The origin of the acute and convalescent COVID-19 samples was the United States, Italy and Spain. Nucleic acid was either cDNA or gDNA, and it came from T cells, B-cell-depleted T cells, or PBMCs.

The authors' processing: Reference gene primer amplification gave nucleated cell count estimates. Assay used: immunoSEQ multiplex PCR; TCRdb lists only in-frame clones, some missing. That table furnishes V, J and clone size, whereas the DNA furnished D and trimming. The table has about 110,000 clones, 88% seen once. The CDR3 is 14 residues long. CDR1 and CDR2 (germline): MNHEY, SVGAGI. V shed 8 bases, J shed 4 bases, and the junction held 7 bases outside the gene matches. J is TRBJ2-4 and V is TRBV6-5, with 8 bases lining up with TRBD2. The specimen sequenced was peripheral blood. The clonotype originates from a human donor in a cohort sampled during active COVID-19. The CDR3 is CASQSGGIKNIQYF. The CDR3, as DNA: TGTGCCAGCCAGTCGGGAGGGATAAAAAACATTCAGTACTTC.